A selection of T cell receptor beta chains follows, all from one sample in a study of T cell repertoires in cytomegalovirus infection. In TCRdb, the reads were re-called with MiXCR into one record per CDR3 protein. The table shows over 300,000 distinct CDR3 sequences, with 8% to 9.5% occurring only once. The sequencing sample was made of PBMCs. These receptors all come from a human donor in good health (CMV status not recorded). Some clones in this sample may be carry-over from other donors' samples. The CDR3 runs from the conserved cysteine through the conserved F or W. A D gene is named only where the DNA matches it firmly. Expanded clones are given a class, and other clones once, few, many or no size at all.

D: TRBD2; V: TRBV7-2; J: TRBJ2-1; size: few; DNA: TGTGCCAGCAGCCACGGCAGCGGGGGCCCCTACAATGAGCAGTTCTTC; CDR3: CASSHGSGGPYNEQFF
D: .; V: TRBV12-5; J: TRBJ1-1; size: many; DNA: TGTGCTAGTTCGCGGGGAGGGTTGGCGCGTCTCCCTCACATGAACACTGAAGCTTTCTTT; CDR3: CASSRGGLARLPHMNTEAFF
D: .; V: TRBV19; J: TRBJ2-7; size: many; DNA: TGTGCCAGTAAGTTTGGTGGGACGGGCGAGCAGTACTTC; CDR3: CASKFGGTGEQYF
D: TRBD2; V: TRBV7-3; J: TRBJ2-1; size: many; DNA: TGTGCCAGCAGCTTATTAGCGGGAGCCCCCGAGCAGTTCTTC; CDR3: CASSLLAGAPEQFF
D: .; V: TRBV25-1; J: TRBJ2-6; size: few; DNA: TGTGCCAGCAGTTCAAAACCCCCTGGGGCCAACGTCCTGACTTTC; CDR3: CASSSKPPGANVLTF
D: TRBD2; V: TRBV4-3; J: TRBJ2-3; size: .; DNA: TGCGCCAGCAGCCAAGAAATTAGGCGGGGGGGCCTAGATACGCAGTATTTT; CDR3: CASSQEIRRGGLDTQYF
D: .; V: TRBV12-3/TRBV12-4; J: TRBJ2-2; size: few; DNA: TGTGCCAGCCAGGCCGGGGAGCTGTTTTTT; CDR3: CASQAGELFF
D: .; V: TRBV7-9; J: TRBJ2-2; size: many; DNA: TGTGCCAGCCTCCCGGGGACACCTAACACCGGGGAGCTGTTTTTT; CDR3: CASLPGTPNTGELFF
D: .; V: TRBV9; J: TRBJ1-3; size: .; DNA: TGTGCCAGCAGCGGGGACTTTGGCTCTGGAAACACCATATATTTT; CDR3: CASSGDFGSGNTIYF
D: TRBD1; V: TRBV7-2; J: TRBJ2-3; size: many; DNA: TGTGCCAGCAGCTTATCGAGGGGGCCTCTAAGCACAGATACGCAGTATTTT; CDR3: CASSLSRGPLSTDTQYF
D: .; V: TRBV7-6; J: TRBJ2-5; size: .; DNA: TGTGCCAGCAGCTCCGAACGGCGGAGCCAAGAGACCCAGTACTTC; CDR3: CASSSERRSQETQYF
D: .; V: TRBV7-2; J: TRBJ1-2; size: few; DNA: TGTGCCAGCAGCGATGGACACTATGGCTACACCTTC; CDR3: CASSDGHYGYTF
D: TRBD1; V: TRBV14; J: TRBJ1-2; size: .; DNA: TGTGCCAGCAGCCAGAACAGGGGGGCGAATGGCTACACCTTC; CDR3: CASSQNRGANGYTF
D: .; V: TRBV6-5; J: TRBJ1-1; size: few; DNA: TGTGCCAGTCAGGGTGGACGTACTGAAGCTTTCTTT; CDR3: CASQGGRTEAFF
D: .; V: TRBV2; J: TRBJ2-7; size: few; DNA: TGTGCCAGCAGTGAACAGGGAGAGTACTACGAGCAGTACTTC; CDR3: CASSEQGEYYEQYF
D: TRBD1; V: TRBV7-4; J: TRBJ1-3; size: .; DNA: TGTGCCAGCAGCCCTCGACAGGGATCCTCTGGAAACACCATATATTTT; CDR3: CASSPRQGSSGNTIYF
D: .; V: TRBV6-5; J: TRBJ1-1; size: .; DNA: TGTGCCAGCAGCCTGATACTTTTCGGGGCCACTGAAGCTTTCTTT; CDR3: CASSLILFGATEAFF
D: .; V: TRBV7-2; J: TRBJ1-2; size: many; DNA: TGTGCCAGCAGCTTAGGCGGCAGTTACTATGGCTACACCTTC; CDR3: CASSLGGSYYGYTF
D: .; V: TRBV14; J: TRBJ1-1; size: many; DNA: TGTGCCAGCAGCCAAGATGTGGGTACTGAAGCTTTCTTT; CDR3: CASSQDVGTEAFF
D: TRBD2; V: TRBV7-6; J: TRBJ2-3; size: few; DNA: TGTGCCAGCAGCCCAGACCCGGGACTACTCACAGATACGCAGTATTTT; CDR3: CASSPDPGLLTDTQYF
D: TRBD2; V: TRBV20-1; J: TRBJ2-2; size: few; DNA: TGCAGTGCTAGAGATCCGGGGGGAAACACCGGGGAGCTGTTTTTT; CDR3: CSARDPGGNTGELFF
D: .; V: TRBV7-2; J: TRBJ2-3; size: many; DNA: TGTGCCAGCAGCTTATGGCAGTCCACAGATACGCAGTATTTT; CDR3: CASSLWQSTDTQYF
D: .; V: TRBV27; J: TRBJ2-3; size: few; DNA: TGTGCCAGCACTACACTGAGCACAGATACGCAGTATTTT; CDR3: CASTTLSTDTQYF
D: TRBD1; V: TRBV19; J: TRBJ2-3; size: many; DNA: TGTGCCAGTAGTATAGACCCCTGGACAGGGAGCACAGATACGCAGTATTTT; CDR3: CASSIDPWTGSTDTQYF
D: TRBD1; V: TRBV4-3; J: TRBJ2-6; size: many; DNA: TGCGCCAGCAGCCAAGGCGGGACAGGCTATTTCTCTGGGGCCAACGTCCTGACTTTC; CDR3: CASSQGGTGYFSGANVLTF
D: TRBD1; V: TRBV20-1; J: TRBJ1-1; size: few; DNA: TGCAGTGCTAGAAGGACAGGGGGAAACACTGAAGCTTTCTTT; CDR3: CSARRTGGNTEAFF
D: .; V: TRBV4-1; J: TRBJ1-1; size: many; DNA: TGCGCCAGCAGCCAAGAATCAAGGGGTGTGAGAACTGAAGCTTTCTTT; CDR3: CASSQESRGVRTEAFF
D: TRBD1; V: TRBV7-9; J: TRBJ2-7; size: many; DNA: TGTGCCAGCAGACCGACCGGGACAGAATACGAGCAGTACTTC; CDR3: CASRPTGTEYEQYF
D: .; V: TRBV15; J: TRBJ2-7; size: many; DNA: TGTGCCATCACTCCACCCCGGGCCTACGAGCAGTACTTC; CDR3: CAITPPRAYEQYF
D: .; V: TRBV6-5; J: TRBJ2-6; size: .; DNA: TGTGCCAGCAGTTACTCCCGGACAGCTGGGGCCAACGTCCTGACTTTC; CDR3: CASSYSRTAGANVLTF
D: .; V: TRBV28; J: TRBJ1-1; size: few; DNA: TGTGCCAGCCGTCTTTCAGCGGGGAACACTGAAGCTTTCTTT; CDR3: CASRLSAGNTEAFF
D: TRBD1; V: TRBV20-1; J: TRBJ1-2; size: few; DNA: TGCAGTGCTATAGGACAGGGAAAGGGCTACACCTTC; CDR3: CSAIGQGKGYTF
D: TRBD1; V: TRBV11-1; J: TRBJ1-4; size: few; DNA: TGTGCCAGCAGCGGGACAGGGGGCGATGAAAAACTGTTTTTT; CDR3: CASSGTGGDEKLFF
D: TRBD2; V: TRBV7-9; J: TRBJ2-3; size: many; DNA: TGTGCCAGCCGACCTAGCGGGATGGCGCAGTATTTT; CDR3: CASRPSGMAQYF
D: TRBD1; V: TRBV20-1; J: TRBJ2-4; size: many; DNA: TGCAGTGCTAGAGCGATCGGACAGGGCATTGACAAAAACATTCAGTACTTC; CDR3: CSARAIGQGIDKNIQYF
D: .; V: TRBV6-6; J: TRBJ2-7; size: .; DNA: TGTGCCAGCAGCGCGGTACTAGATATGTACGAGCAGTACTTC; CDR3: CASSAVLDMYEQYF
D: TRBD1; V: TRBV12-5; J: TRBJ2-2; size: few; DNA: TGTGCTAGTGGTTTCGGACAGGCCGTCGGGGAGCTGTTTTTT; CDR3: CASGFGQAVGELFF
D: .; V: TRBV4-1; J: TRBJ1-2; size: few; DNA: TGCGCCAGCAGCCAAACAAACAGGGATAACTATGGCTACACCTTC; CDR3: CASSQTNRDNYGYTF
D: .; V: TRBV18; J: TRBJ2-5; size: .; DNA: TGTGCCAGCTCAAACCAAGAGACCCAGTACTTC; CDR3: CASSNQETQYF
D: TRBD1; V: TRBV7-2; J: TRBJ1-1; size: many; DNA: TGTGCCAGCAGCTCCCCGGGACAGGTGAACACTGAAGCTTTCTTT; CDR3: CASSSPGQVNTEAFF
D: TRBD2; V: TRBV7-2; J: TRBJ2-5; size: many; DNA: TGTGCCAGCAGCTTTGGGACTAGCGGGGGGAGGGAGACCCAGTACTTC; CDR3: CASSFGTSGGRETQYF
D: .; V: TRBV12-3/TRBV12-4; J: TRBJ1-3; size: many; DNA: TGTGCCAGCAGCCCGACCGGACCTGGAAACACCATATATTTT; CDR3: CASSPTGPGNTIYF
D: TRBD1; V: TRBV7-9; J: TRBJ1-2; size: few; DNA: TGTGCCAGCAGCTTAGGAAAGGGGGCAGGGCACGGCTACACCTTC; CDR3: CASSLGKGAGHGYTF
D: TRBD1; V: TRBV19; J: TRBJ2-7; size: .; DNA: TGTGCCAGTAGTTCCCGGGACAGCTACGAGCAGTACTTC; CDR3: CASSSRDSYEQYF
D: TRBD1; V: TRBV14; J: TRBJ2-7; size: many; DNA: TGTGCCAGCAGCCAACTACCGGGACAGGGGTCACAAACCTACGAGCAGTACTTC; CDR3: CASSQLPGQGSQTYEQYF
D: .; V: TRBV5-5; J: TRBJ1-1; size: few; DNA: TGTGCCAGCAGCTTGTTCGGGCGGCTTGAAGCTTTCTTT; CDR3: CASSLFGRLEAFF
D: TRBD2; V: TRBV4-1; J: TRBJ2-5; size: .; DNA: TGCGCCAGCAGCCAAGCCTCGGGGGGAGAGACCCAGTACTTC; CDR3: CASSQASGGETQYF
D: .; V: TRBV7-2; J: TRBJ2-7; size: many; DNA: TGTGCCAGCAGCTTTGGGGGGGCGAGTGAGCAGTACTTC; CDR3: CASSFGGASEQYF